This T cell receptor beta chain appears in the sequencing data of a study of T cell repertoires in cytomegalovirus infection. The CDR3 runs 13 residues. CDR1 and CDR2 from the germline V gene are SGHTA and FQGNSA. V was cut by 6 bases and J by 3 bases, with 11 bases left in between. TCRdb called the reads again in MiXCR, with one record for every CDR3 protein. The sample contains just under 500,000 distinct CDR3 sequences, roughly a third of which appear only once. This clonotype came up a few times. Its antigen remains unidentified. The source of this sequence is a human donor in good health (CMV status not recorded). Some clones in this sample may be carry-over from other donors' samples. This material consisted of cultured PBMCs, taken from culture after CMV antigen stimulation. The chain recombines TRBV7-2 with TRBJ1-1, with unresolved D. DNA of the CDR3: TGTGCCAGCAGTTACATGGTTGACACTGAAGCTTTCTTT. This gives the protein CASSYMVDTEAFF. Looking up the rest from reference TRBV7-2 and TRBJ1-1 gives the full variable domain: GAGVSQSPSNKVTEKGKDVELRCDPISGHTALYWYRQSLGQGLEFLIYFQGNSAPDKSGLPSDRFSAERTGGSVSTLTIQRTQQEDSAVYLCASSYMVDTEAFFGQGTRLTVV.